This T cell receptor (beta chain) was sequenced during a study of beta chain features in type 1 diabetes. The sequenced template was cDNA made from the entire isolated RNA. Sequenced naive, central memory and regulatory T cell samples produced an average of roughly 3.5 million reads. The data were produced by immunoSEQ multiplex PCR, yet TCRdb's version contains in-frame clones alone and is incomplete. The sample gives 280,000 or so clones, 15% of which show up once; approximately 0.015% is in the top ten. Findings and limits, study-wide: In comparison with healthy donors, patients had naive, central memory and Treg TCRB repertoires that appeared more similar. In every one of the four CD4+ subsets, TCRB CDR3s were moderately but significantly shorter in Type 1 diabetes patients. VDJ junctions in type 1 diabetes patients carried more deletions and fewer insertions.

This clone turned up a few times. Its antigen is unidentified. This receptor was taken from a man aged 18 to 30 with type 1 diabetes. The sequenced material came from naive CD4+ T cells from blood.

The CDR3 loop reads CSVRGLAVDTQYF. The DNA for the CDR3 is TGCAGCGTACGGGGACTAGCGGTGGATACGCAGTATTTT. The V and J genes are TRBV29-1 and TRBJ2-3; 11 bases are a match to TRBD2. This CDR3 contains 13 residues. Germline CDR1 SQVTM, CDR2 ANQGSEA. V gave up 6 bases and J gave up 6 bases; unmatched junction bases: 5.